Listed below are T cell receptor beta chains from one sample, sequenced in a study of response to subunit inactivated influenza vaccine. TCRdb recomputed calls from the RT-PCR reads with MiXCR, one row per CDR3 protein. Of over 400,000 distinct CDR3 sequences listed, 13% are singletons. Sequences were derived from PBMCs from blood, sampled roughly 47 days after vaccination. The receptors here all came from a man aged 50 to 60 who received an inactivated influenza vaccine. Each CDR3 is given with its conserved first and last residue. A D gene is named only where the DNA matches it firmly. Clone size is not always given. Where it is, it says once, few, many or a class for expanded clones.

D,size,J,V,DNA,CDR3
TRBD1,NA,TRBJ1-3,TRBV10-3,TGTGCCATCAGTTCGGACAGGGGATTCTCTGGAAACACCATATATTTT,CAISSDRGFSGNTIYF
NA,NA,TRBJ2-5,TRBV6-2/TRBV6-3,TGTGCCAGCAGTTATCGTAGGGGAGCTGGCCCAGTATCGGAGACCCAGTACTTC,CASSYRRGAGPVSETQYF
NA,NA,TRBJ2-3,TRBV6-5,TGTGCCAGCAGTTATGATGAGGGCTTGAGCACAGATACGCAGTATTTT,CASSYDEGLSTDTQYF
NA,NA,TRBJ2-7,TRBV5-5,TGTGCCAGCAGTTTCATCACAGGGTCCTACGAGCAGTACTTC,CASSFITGSYEQYF
NA,few,TRBJ1-5,TRBV12-3/TRBV12-4,TGTGCCAGCAGTTTAGGGGTGGGTTCAGGGGACCCCCAGCATTTT,CASSLGVGSGDPQHF
NA,few,TRBJ2-1,TRBV7-8,TGTGCCAGCAGCTTAAATCCTAACAATGAGCAGTTCTTC,CASSLNPNNEQFF
NA,NA,TRBJ2-2,TRBV6-5,TGTGCCAGCAGTTACGGACACGGCCCCGGGGAGCTGTTTTTT,CASSYGHGPGELFF
NA,NA,TRBJ2-7,TRBV27,TGTGCCAGCAGTTTATCCGGGTCGCTAGCCTACGAGCAGTACTTC,CASSLSGSLAYEQYF
TRBD1,few,TRBJ2-7,TRBV11-2,TGTGCCAGCAGCTTAGACGCGGGACAGGGGGTCTACGAGCAGTACTTC,CASSLDAGQGVYEQYF
TRBD1,few,TRBJ2-5,TRBV10-2,TGCGCCAGCATGCATAGACCCGGGACAGGGGTTCAAGAGACCCAGTACTTC,CASMHRPGTGVQETQYF
TRBD1,many,TRBJ2-7,TRBV7-6,TGTGCCAGCAGCGGCCGGGACAGCTCCTACGAGCAGTACTTC,CASSGRDSSYEQYF
TRBD1,NA,TRBJ2-5,TRBV4-1,TGCGCCAGCAGCCAGACACCGCCTACAGGGGGCCAAGAGACCCAGTACTTC,CASSQTPPTGGQETQYF
NA,few,TRBJ1-2,TRBV2,TGTGCCAGCAGTGAAATGGGGCCGCCGACCTCAGACTATGGCTACACCTTC,CASSEMGPPTSDYGYTF
NA,few,TRBJ2-3,TRBV7-9,TGTGCCAGCAGGACCCCTTGGGGGCCGGGCCCAGATACGCAGTATTTT,CASRTPWGPGPDTQYF
NA,few,TRBJ2-7,TRBV20-1,TGCAGTGCTAGCGTAGCAGGGGCCGGCTACGAGCAGTACTTC,CSASVAGAGYEQYF
TRBD1,many,TRBJ2-2,TRBV5-6,TGTGCCAGCAGCTTGGACAGGGGGCGCGTTGTTTCCGGGGAGCTGTTTTTT,CASSLDRGRVVSGELFF
NA,NA,TRBJ2-7,TRBV7-1,TGTGCCAGCAGCTCCTCTCAGGGAGCCTACGAGCAGTACTTC,CASSSSQGAYEQYF
NA,many,TRBJ2-5,TRBV6-2/TRBV6-3,TGTGCCAGCGGTAACACATTGGAGACCCAGTACTTC,CASGNTLETQYF
NA,NA,TRBJ2-5,TRBV15,TGTGCCACCCCCCTGAAAGGGTTACAAGAGACCCAGTACTTC,CATPLKGLQETQYF
NA,NA,TRBJ2-2,TRBV5-1,TGCGCCAGCAGCCCCGGGGGTAGTTTCACCGGGGAGCTGTTTTTT,CASSPGGSFTGELFF
NA,many,TRBJ2-6,TRBV27,TGTGCCAGCATTATAGATCGCATAGGGTACTCTGGGGCCAACGTCCTGACTTTC,CASIIDRIGYSGANVLTF
TRBD2,few,TRBJ2-1,TRBV12-3/TRBV12-4,TGTGCCAGTACATCGGCGGGGGGGCCGAGTTCCTACAATGAGCAGTTCTTC,CASTSAGGPSSYNEQFF
NA,few,TRBJ2-5,TRBV4-3,TGCGCCAGCAGCCAAGATACAGGGCGAGGAGAGACCCAGTACTTC,CASSQDTGRGETQYF
NA,many,TRBJ2-5,TRBV24-1,TGTGCCACCAGTGATTTGACAGGACAAGAGACCCAGTACTTC,CATSDLTGQETQYF
NA,many,TRBJ2-4,TRBV12-3/TRBV12-4,TGTGCCAGCAGTTCGCTAGCTGCGGGGAACTTC,CASSSLAAGNF
TRBD2,few,TRBJ2-3,TRBV27,TGTGCCAGCAGTTTAAAGGGAGGGAACACAGATACGCAGTATTTT,CASSLKGGNTDTQYF
NA,few,TRBJ1-2,TRBV7-2,TGTGCCAGCAGCCGCACAGGGAACAACTATGGCTACACCTTC,CASSRTGNNYGYTF
NA,many,TRBJ2-7,TRBV6-5,TGTGCCAGCAGTTCTTCCCCTGACCTGCGGGAGCAGTACTTC,CASSSSPDLREQYF
NA,few,TRBJ2-7,TRBV28,TGTGCCAGCAGTACGGACTCCTCCTACGAGCAGTACTTC,CASSTDSSYEQYF
NA,NA,TRBJ2-3,TRBV27,TGTGCCAGCAGTATCGGACTATTGCACTCTCCAGATACGCAGTATTTT,CASSIGLLHSPDTQYF
TRBD2,few,TRBJ2-7,TRBV7-9,TGTGCCAGCAGCTGGATGATTGGGACTAGCGGGACCTACGAGCAGTACTTC,CASSWMIGTSGTYEQYF
NA,NA,TRBJ2-2,TRBV9,TGTGCCAGCAGCGTAGGACAATCCACCGGGGAGCTGTTTTTT,CASSVGQSTGELFF
TRBD2,NA,TRBJ2-1,TRBV12-3/TRBV12-4,TGTGCCAGCAAGATTCTAGCGGGGGCCCACAATGAGCAGTTCTTC,CASKILAGAHNEQFF
TRBD1,NA,TRBJ1-2,TRBV20-1,TGCAGTGCCCAAACGGGACAGGGGGCTGACTATGGCTACACCTTC,CSAQTGQGADYGYTF
NA,few,TRBJ2-7,TRBV3-1,TGTGCCAGCAGCCCCTTCAGGGGTTCGGACGAGCAGTACTTC,CASSPFRGSDEQYF
NA,NA,TRBJ1-4,TRBV28,TGTGCCAGCAGCGGAGTACGGGGGGGCCCTAGTGAAAAACTGTTTTTT,CASSGVRGGPSEKLFF
NA,NA,TRBJ2-4,TRBV3-1,TGTGCCAGCAGCCAAGATCTTTCCGGGACAGCCAAAAACATTCAGTACTTC,CASSQDLSGTAKNIQYF
TRBD2,many,TRBJ2-1,TRBV20-1,TGCAGTGCTAGAGCTGAGCGGGAGGCACACAATGAGCAGTTCTTC,CSARAEREAHNEQFF
TRBD1,NA,TRBJ1-2,TRBV5-1,TGCGCCAGCAGCTTGGGGGACAGATACTATGGCTACACCTTC,CASSLGDRYYGYTF
NA,NA,TRBJ2-2,TRBV12-3/TRBV12-4,TGTGCCAGCAGTTTGTCAGGGATGCCCACCGGGGAGCTGTTTTTT,CASSLSGMPTGELFF
NA,few,TRBJ2-1,TRBV11-3,TGTGCCAGCAGCTTAGTTGGCACTAGCTCCTACAATGAGCAGTTCTTC,CASSLVGTSSYNEQFF
TRBD1,many,TRBJ1-5,TRBV4-2,TGTGCCAGCAGCGGGACAGGGGGCTTCGGCAATCAGCCCCAGCATTTT,CASSGTGGFGNQPQHF
NA,NA,TRBJ2-7,TRBV11-2,TGTGCCAGCAGCGACGGATGGGGGATTGACTACGAGCAGTACTTC,CASSDGWGIDYEQYF
NA,many,TRBJ2-1,TRBV5-1,TGCGCCAGCAGCTTCCGACTAGATCGTCGGGATGAGCAGTTCTTC,CASSFRLDRRDEQFF
NA,NA,TRBJ1-1,TRBV4-2,TGTGCCAGCAGCTACGGACGGGGCGGCACTGAAGCTTTCTTT,CASSYGRGGTEAFF
NA,NA,TRBJ2-7,TRBV20-1,TGCAGTGCTAGCTCTCAGGCCCGCGGGTCCTACGAGCAGTACTTC,CSASSQARGSYEQYF
TRBD1,few,TRBJ2-3,TRBV18,TGTGCCAGCTCTACATACCCGGGACAGGGGGAAAATACGCAGTATTTT,CASSTYPGQGENTQYF
NA,NA,TRBJ1-1,TRBV24-1,TGTGCCACCAGTGACTTTAGGGGGTCTGAAGCTTTCTTT,CATSDFRGSEAFF
NA,many,TRBJ1-4,TRBV5-1,TGCGCCAGCAGGGATACTTGGTTGACAGAAAAACTGTTTTTT,CASRDTWLTEKLFF
TRBD1,few,TRBJ1-4,TRBV20-1,TGCAGTGCTAGACCGACAGGGGTCTTAGAAAAACTGTTTTTT,CSARPTGVLEKLFF
TRBD2,NA,TRBJ2-3,TRBV20-1,TGCAGTGCTAGACCTCTGAAGAGGACTAGCGGGGGGACCACAGATACGCAGTATTTT,CSARPLKRTSGGTTDTQYF
NA,NA,TRBJ1-5,TRBV12-3/TRBV12-4,TGTGCCACAGGCGAGTATAGCAATCAGCCCCAGCATTTT,CATGEYSNQPQHF
TRBD2,NA,TRBJ2-1,TRBV6-2/TRBV6-3,TGTGCCAGCAGTTACTCTGCGGGAGGGGATGAGCAGTTCTTC,CASSYSAGGDEQFF
NA,NA,TRBJ1-1,TRBV7-9,TGTGCCAGCAGCTTTGATTTAACGGGCATGAACACTGAAGCTTTCTTT,CASSFDLTGMNTEAFF
NA,few,TRBJ2-1,TRBV4-2,TGTGCCAGCAGCCCCGAAGCTCGCGGGGCCCTTGGTGAGCAGTTCTTC,CASSPEARGALGEQFF
NA,many,TRBJ2-4,TRBV2,TGTGCCAGACCAGAAGCCAAAAACATTCAGTACTTC,CARPEAKNIQYF
TRBD2,NA,TRBJ2-5,TRBV10-3,TGTGCCATCAGTGAGGCGGGAGGGCAAGAGACCCAGTACTTC,CAISEAGGQETQYF
NA,few,TRBJ2-7,TRBV28,TGTGCCAGCAGTTTAATTTGGGGTCAGGGCTACGAGCAGTACTTC,CASSLIWGQGYEQYF